Below are 10 T cell receptor beta chains sequenced from a single sample in a study of OX40 agonist ivuxolimab in advanced cancers. This table comes from immunoSEQ multiplex PCR, and its TCRdb copy is limited to in-frame clones, with some not included. Altogether approximately 76,000 clones are present, approximately 85% being singletons, with the ten largest covering roughly 6%. This specimen consisted of CD4+ or CD8+ T cells sorted from blood, obtained in a trial of the OX40 agonist ivuxolimab. These receptor sequences come from an adult with an advanced solid tumor such as melanoma, head and neck, liver or kidney cancer.

The chain combines TRBV11-2 with TRBJ2-6; no reliable D call. Germline lookup yields CDR1 SGHAT and CDR2 FQNNGV. The CDR3 has 15 residues. Deletions cut 0 bases from V and 3 bases from J, with 6 bases between. The CDR3: CASSLEGFGANVLTF. In DNA, the CDR3 is TGTGCCAGCAGCTTAGAGGGGTTTGGGGCCAACGTCCTGACTTTC.

The chain links TRBV30 to TRBJ2-3; perhaps TRBD2 as D (6 bases). Germline CDR1 and CDR2: GTSNPN and SVGIG (reference sequence). The CDR3 loop spans 12 amino acids. The V end lost 0 bases, the J end lost 6 bases, and 7 bases lay between the germline ends. CDR3 protein: CAWSVLADTQYF. The CDR3 bases are TGTGCCTGGAGTGTCCTAGCGGATACGCAGTATTTT.

This clone was observed once. The chain recombines TRBV7-9 with TRBJ1-2, with 8 nucleotides matching TRBD1. CDR3 length equals 14 residues. Germline CDR1 reads SEHNR; CDR2 reads FQNEAQ (reference sequence). J lost 8 bases, V lost 5 bases, and 10 bases had no gene match. For the CDR3, the DNA is TGTGCCAGCAGCAGAAGACAGGGGTCGGAGGGCTACACCTTC. This sequence encodes CASSRRQGSEGYTF.

The CDR3 sequence: CASSLSDEQFF. CDR3 nucleotides: TGTGCCAGCAGTCTTAGCGATGAGCAGTTCTTC. This rearrangement joins TRBV6-6 to TRBJ2-1, with a weak D call TRBD2 (5 bases). The ends were cut back, 5 bases at V and 8 bases at J, with 7 bases in the middle. In germline, CDR1 is MNHNY, CDR2 SVGAGI (reference sequence). There are 11 residues in the CDR3.

The rearrangement joins TRBV7-9 to TRBJ1-1; 11 bases agree with TRBD1. The J segment lost 7 bases and the V segment lost 5 bases, leaving 9 bases of the junction unmatched. Germline CDR1 reads SEHNR; CDR2 reads FQNEAQ (reference sequence). The CDR3 loop spans 15 amino acids. CDR3 in amino acids: CASSAPGQGVVEAFF. Written as DNA, the CDR3 is TGTGCCAGCAGCGCCCCGGGACAGGGGGTAGTTGAAGCTTTCTTT.

This clone is a singleton in its sample. The V gene is TRBV4-1, the J gene TRBJ2-7, with 9 bases that match TRBD2. The V segment lost 1 base and the J segment 5 bases; nucleotides outside the gene matches: 12. CDR1 is MGHRA and CDR2 is YSYEKL in the germline V gene. The CDR3 is 17 residues long. CDR3 coding DNA: TGCGCCAGCAGCCAAGTTCCCCCGCTAGCGGGAACTGACGAGCAGTACTTC. Amino acids: CASSQVPPLAGTDEQYF.

The V and J genes are TRBV27 and TRBJ1-5; no firm D call. Trimming cost V 5 bases and J 0 bases, with 8 bases left between them. The length of the CDR3 is 14 residues. CDR1 MNHEY and CDR2 SMNVEV come from the germline V gene (reference sequence). CDR3 residues: CASSETYSNQPQHF. CDR3 DNA: TGTGCCAGCAGTGAAACTTATAGCAATCAGCCCCAGCATTTT.

The genes are TRBV7-9 and TRBJ1-5, with D unresolved. V lost 5 bases to trimming and J lost 2 bases, with 10 bases between them. This CDR3 region has 14 residues. Germline values: CDR1 SEHNR, CDR2 FQNEAQ (reference sequence). The CDR3 loop is CASSPTKGNQPQHF. As DNA, the CDR3 is TGTGCCAGCAGCCCGACCAAGGGCAATCAGCCCCAGCATTTT.

V and J are TRBV11-2 and TRBJ1-1; a weak D match, TRBD1 (5 bases). Germline CDR1 is SGHAT and CDR2 is FQNNGV. Deletions cut 2 bases from V and 7 bases from J, with 8 bases between. The CDR3 length is 12 residues. CDR3 DNA sequence: TGTGCCAGCAGCTTATCGGGGGGTGAAGCTTTCTTT. Translated, it gives CASSLSGGEAFF. The full variable domain, in which reference TRBV11-2 and TRBJ1-1 provide the parts outside the CDR3, is EAGVAQSPRYKIIEKRQSVAFWCNPISGHATLYWYQQILGQGPKLLIQFQNNGVVDDSQLPKDRFSAERLKGVDSTLKIQPAKLEDSAVYLCASSLSGGEAFFGQGTRLTVV.

Here the CDR3 DNA reads TGTGCCAGCGGAGGAGGGCAAGAGACCCAGTACTTC. Its protein product is CASGGGQETQYF. The rearrangement links TRBV6-6 to TRBJ2-5, with TRBD2 as a possible D gene (6 bases). The CDR3 length is 12 residues. Trimming stripped 8 bases from V and 2 bases from J, with 9 bases between. Germline V gives CDR1 MNHNY, CDR2 SVGAGI (reference sequence).